This passage covers 21 T cell receptor beta chains from one sample sequenced in a study of blood T cell repertoires in COVID-19. The repertoire was sequenced with immunoSEQ multiplex PCR; TCRdb's copy has only in-frame clones and lacks some. Counted here are about 210,000 clones, 70% to 90% occurring once; the ten biggest clones make up roughly 3%. Sequenced material: peripheral blood. The receptors were sampled from a man aged 55 to 69 with acute or convalescent COVID-19.

This sequence joins TRBV3-1 (or the pseudogene TRBV3-2) and TRBJ2-5, with TRBD1 as a possible D gene (5 bases). V was pared by 7 bases and J by 2 bases, with 8 bases between. CDR3 length: 12 amino acids. The germline gives CDR1 LGHDT, CDR2 YNNKEL (reference sequence). The CDR3 region is CASNRQQETQYF. The CDR3 coding sequence is TGTGCCAGCAATAGACAGCAAGAGACCCAGTACTTC.

This chain joins TRBV5-6 and TRBJ1-5, with D possibly matching TRBD1 (6 bases). The CDR3 runs 14 residues. CDR1 and CDR2 (germline): SGHDT, YYEEEE. V gave up 2 bases and J gave up 1 base, with 7 bases separating them. CDR3 amino acids: CASSFRGSNQPQHF. CDR3 DNA: TGTGCCAGCAGCTTTAGGGGGAGCAATCAGCCCCAGCATTTT.

V is TRBV12-3 or TRBV12-4 and J is TRBJ1-2, with D unresolved. Trimming removed 5 bases at V and 7 bases at J, with 14 bases between. This CDR3 is built from 13 residues. The CDR3: CASSDFRGSGYTF. CDR3 coding DNA: TGTGCCAGCAGTGATTTCCGAGGTAGTGGCTACACCTTC.

The chain has TRBV27 and TRBJ2-2, with a possible D match to TRBD2 (6 bases). The CDR3 consists of 15 residues. The germline V gene has CDR1 MNHEY and CDR2 SMNVEV (reference sequence). The germline V and J ends were trimmed by 1 base and 4 bases, with 10 bases remaining between them. The CDR3: CASSLYYGGTGELFF. In nucleotides, the CDR3 is TGTGCCAGCAGTTTATACTACGGGGGCACCGGGGAGCTGTTTTTT.

This clone was counted between two and nine times. The chain uses TRBV30 and TRBJ1-5; 7 nucleotides align to TRBD1. This CDR3 is 15 amino acids long. CDR1 is GTSNPN and CDR2 is SVGIG in the germline V gene (reference sequence). V dropped 0 bases and J dropped 3; count of bases not matched to a gene: 5. CDR3 residues: CAWSVAGTVNQPQHF. CDR3 nucleotide sequence: TGTGCCTGGAGTGTGGCGGGGACAGTCAATCAGCCCCAGCATTTT.

The chain uses TRBV2 and TRBJ1-5; D unclear. CDR3 length: 14 amino acids. With 6 bases removed from V and 2 bases from J, the gap between germline ends came to 11 bases. The germline gives CDR1 SNHLY, CDR2 FYNNEI. CDR3 residues: CASRPDTGNQPQHF. For the CDR3, the DNA is TGTGCCAGCAGACCCGACACGGGCAATCAGCCCCAGCATTTT. The full variable domain, with the rest looked up from reference TRBV2 and TRBJ1-5, is EPEVTQTPSHQVTQMGQEVILRCVPISNHLYFYWYRQILGQKVEFLVSFYNNEISEKSEIFDDQFSVERPDGSNFTLKIRSTKLEDSAMYFCASRPDTGNQPQHFGDGTRLSIL.

V is TRBV28 and J is TRBJ2-1, with TRBD2 identical over 11 bases. V lost 8 bases to trimming and J lost 4 bases; unmatched junction nucleotides: 4. CDR3 length equals 14 residues. Per germline, CDR1 MDHEN and CDR2 SYDVKM. CDR3 DNA sequence: TGTGCCAGCCTAGCGGGGGGTTTATACAATGAGCAGTTCTTC. Protein product: CASLAGGLYNEQFF.

The J gene is TRBJ1-2, the V gene TRBV3-1 (or the pseudogene TRBV3-2), with 8 bases identical to TRBD1. The CDR3 consists of 14 residues. Germline assignment: CDR1 LGHDT and CDR2 YNNKEL (reference sequence). V trimming: 6 bases; J trimming: 2 bases; junction bases outside the gene matches: 5. As DNA, the CDR3 is TGTGCCAGCAGGCCAGGGGGCTCCAACTATGGCTACACCTTC. Translated: CASRPGGSNYGYTF.

V and J are TRBV11-2 and TRBJ1-4; D not resolved. The germline CDR1 and CDR2 sequences are SGHAT and FQNNGV. The V gene lost 5 bases and the J gene lost 3 bases, with 13 bases spanning the gap. The CDR3 sequence is 15 residues long. CDR3 region: CASSPSGGPNEKLFF. The DNA of the CDR3 is TGTGCCAGCAGCCCCTCTGGCGGGCCTAATGAAAAACTGTTTTTT.

The V gene is TRBV5-1, the J gene TRBJ2-7; 10 nucleotides line up with TRBD1. From germline, CDR1 is SGHRS and CDR2 YFSETQ. Germline trimming cut 3 bases from V and 10 bases from J; bases unmatched to any gene: 19. CDR3 length equals 17 residues. CDR3 in amino acids: CASSWTLPSRQGAYQYF. The CDR3 DNA is TGCGCCAGCAGCTGGACCCTACCCTCTCGACAGGGGGCCTACCAGTACTTC. Together with reference TRBV5-1 and TRBJ2-7, the CDR3 gives the full variable domain: KAGVTQTPRYLIKTRGQQVTLSCSPISGHRSVSWYQQTPGQGLQFLFEYFSETQRNKGNFPGRFSGRQFSNSRSEMNVSTLELGDSALYLCASSWTLPSRQGAYQYFGPGTRLTVT.

The chain links TRBV6-2 or TRBV6-3 to TRBJ1-6, with a weak D call TRBD1 (6 bases). V lost 2 bases and J 9 bases, leaving 11 bases between the germline ends. The CDR3 has 14 residues. Germline values: CDR1 MNHEY, CDR2 SVGEGT. For the CDR3, the DNA is TGTGCCAGCAGTTACACCGCACAGGGTTCACCCCTCCACTTT. This translates into CASSYTAQGSPLHF.

The V and J genes are TRBV6-2 or TRBV6-3 and TRBJ2-3; TRBD2 agrees at 13 bases. Germline V gene sequence: CDR1 MNHEY, CDR2 SVGEGT. J lost 8 bases, V lost 6 bases, and 8 bases had no gene match. The CDR3 totals 15 residues. The CDR3 sequence is CASSRTSGGPGTQYF. CDR3 DNA sequence: TGTGCCAGCAGCCGGACTAGCGGGGGCCCGGGTACGCAGTATTTT.

The chain uses TRBV5-8 and TRBJ2-6, with D perhaps TRBD2 (6 bases). Germline V lookup: CDR1 SGHTS, CDR2 YDEGEE. V shed 2 bases and J shed 0 bases, with 9 bases lying between them. The CDR3 length is 16 residues. The CDR3 DNA is TGTGCCAGCAGCTTCGGGGGTTTCTCTGGGGCCAACGTCCTGACTTTC. Translating it yields CASSFGGFSGANVLTF. The complete variable domain, with remaining parts taken from reference TRBV5-8 and TRBJ2-6, reads EAGVTQSPTHLIKTRGQQATLRCSPISGHTSVYWYQQALGLGLQFLLWYDEGEERNRGNFPPRFSGRQFPNYSSELNVNALELEDSALYLCASSFGGFSGANVLTFGAGSRLTVL.

The chain is built from TRBV7-7 and TRBJ2-1, with D possibly TRBD2 on 5 matching bases. Trimming removed 5 bases from V and 9 bases from J, with 23 bases in between. The length of the CDR3 is 16 residues. Germline CDR1 SSHAT, CDR2 FNYEAQ (reference sequence). As DNA, the CDR3 is TGTGCCAGCAGCCCCGTGGGAGCGGTACCTAGTCCTGAGCAGTTCTTC. Translating it yields CASSPVGAVPSPEQFF.

The genes are TRBV11-2 and TRBJ2-7, with 11 bases that match TRBD1. V was clipped by 8 bases and J by 2 bases; unmatched bases: 11. Germline lookup yields CDR1 SGHAT and CDR2 FQNNGV. CDR3 length: 16 residues. The CDR3 loop reads CASGDRGFSLPYEQYF. In nucleotides, the CDR3 is TGTGCCAGCGGGGACAGGGGGTTTTCCTTGCCCTACGAGCAGTACTTC.

This clone has just one count. V usage is TRBV7-2 and J usage is TRBJ2-5, with D possibly being TRBD2 (8 bases). This CDR3 comprises 15 residues. V lost 5 bases, J lost 3 bases, and 16 bases lay in between. Germline assignment: CDR1 SGHTA and CDR2 FQGNSA. CDR3 region: CASSAGGSGEETQYF. CDR3 bases: TGTGCCAGCAGCGCAGGGGGTAGCGGGGAAGAGACCCAGTACTTC.

The J gene is TRBJ1-1, the V gene TRBV6-1; D unresolved. This CDR3 comprises 14 residues. Trimming removed 0 bases from V and 4 bases from J, with 9 bases in between. Germline V lookup: CDR1 MNHNS, CDR2 SASEGT. Here the CDR3 DNA reads TGTGCCAGCAGTGAAGCGCCGGGTATCACTGAAGCTTTCTTT. Residues: CASSEAPGITEAFF.

The chain couples TRBV2 to TRBJ2-4; D might be TRBD2 (5 bases). This CDR3 comprises 16 residues. Germline lookup yields CDR1 SNHLY and CDR2 FYNNEI. Trimming cost V 4 bases and J 2 bases, with 15 bases left between them. CDR3 loop: CASSGRERASKNIQYF. The CDR3 coding sequence is TGTGCCAGCAGTGGGAGAGAGAGGGCGTCCAAAAACATTCAGTACTTC.

The chain is built from TRBV7-9 and TRBJ1-1; maybe TRBD1 (5 bases). The V and J ends lost 8 bases and 0 bases respectively, with 10 bases between them. The length of the CDR3 is 13 residues. Germline V gene data show CDR1 as SEHNR and CDR2 as FQNEAQ (reference sequence). CDR3 amino acids: CASGGGMNTEAFF. CDR3 in DNA: TGTGCCAGCGGGGGGGGTATGAACACTGAAGCTTTCTTT.

This chain joins TRBV7-2 and TRBJ2-1; D perhaps matches TRBD2 (6 bases). This CDR3 has 14 residues. From germline, CDR1 is SGHTA and CDR2 FQGNSA. Trimming cost V 4 bases and J 4 bases, with 11 bases left between them. CDR3 amino acids: CASSSGLRYNEQFF. In nucleotides, the CDR3 is TGTGCCAGCAGCTCGGGACTGCGATACAATGAGCAGTTCTTC.

This sequence joins TRBV19 and TRBJ2-3; 7 positions agree with TRBD1. Losses at the gene ends were 5 bases for V and 0 bases for J; bases not matched to a gene: 5. CDR1 and CDR2 from the germline V gene are LNHDA and SQIVND (reference sequence). The CDR3 spans 15 residues. CDR3 sequence: CASSLQGSSTDTQYF. CDR3 bases: TGTGCCAGTAGTTTACAGGGGTCTAGCACAGATACGCAGTATTTT.